The present T cell receptor (beta chain) was sequenced within a study of blood T cell repertoires in COVID-19. In the authors' workflow: Researchers report that nucleated cell counts were estimated from reference gene primer amplification. The data were produced by immunoSEQ multiplex PCR, yet TCRdb's version contains in-frame clones alone and is incomplete. The DNA was the basis for D and trimming; V, J and clone size are from that table. The sample lists 250,000 to 350,000 clones; 86% were seen once. CDR3 length: 16 amino acids. CDR1 LGHDT and CDR2 YNNKEL come from the germline V gene (reference sequence). Trimming cost V 0 bases and J 3 bases; bases outside gene matches: 6.

The rearrangement links TRBV3-1 (or the pseudogene TRBV3-2) to TRBJ2-7; 9 bases fit TRBD2. This sequence was found in a woman aged 45-65 years with acute or convalescent COVID-19. The sample taken for sequencing was peripheral blood. CDR3 region: CASSQEISGSFYEQYF. DNA for the CDR3: TGTGCCAGCAGCCAAGAAATTAGCGGGAGTTTCTACGAGCAGTACTTC.